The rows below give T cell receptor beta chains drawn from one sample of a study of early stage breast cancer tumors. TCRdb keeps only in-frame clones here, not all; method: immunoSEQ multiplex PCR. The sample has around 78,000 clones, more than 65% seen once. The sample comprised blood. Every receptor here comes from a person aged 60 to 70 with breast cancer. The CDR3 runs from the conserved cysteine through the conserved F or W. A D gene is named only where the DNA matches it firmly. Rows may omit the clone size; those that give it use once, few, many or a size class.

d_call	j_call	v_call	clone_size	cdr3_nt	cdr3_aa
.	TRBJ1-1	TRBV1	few	TGCACCAGCAGCCAAGATCGGTATGTCCGCAAGAAGCACACTGAAGCTTTCTTT	CTSSQDRYVRKKHTEAFF
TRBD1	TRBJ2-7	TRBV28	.	TGTGCCAGCAGTTTCTGGACAGGATTGTACGAGCAGTACTTC	CASSFWTGLYEQYF
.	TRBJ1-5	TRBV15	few	TGTGCCACCAGCAGAGAAACCCCTTCCAGGACACTTTGGGCGAATCAGCCCCAGCATTTT	CATSRETPSRTLWANQPQHF
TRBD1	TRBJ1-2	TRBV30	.	TGTGCCTGGAGTCCTCCCCAGACAGGGTATCGTTATAAGGGTTACACCTTC	CAWSPPQTGYRYKGYTF
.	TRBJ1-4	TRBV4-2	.	TGTGCCAGCAGCCAAGATTGGAGGCAGGGATCTGAAAAACTGTTTTTT	CASSQDWRQGSEKLFF
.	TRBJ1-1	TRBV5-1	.	TGCGCCAGCAGCTTGGAGGGGGTGCGGTACACTGAAGCTTTCTTT	CASSLEGVRYTEAFF
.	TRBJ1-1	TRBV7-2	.	TGTGCCAGCAGCTTGACCCGAACAACTGAAGCTTTCTTT	CASSLTRTTEAFF
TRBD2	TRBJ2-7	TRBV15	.	TGTGCCACCAGCAGAGAGGGTAGCGGGACCTACGAGCAGTACTTC	CATSREGSGTYEQYF
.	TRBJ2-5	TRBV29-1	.	TGCAGCGCCCGGGAAAATATCGGGGAGACCCAGTACTTC	CSARENIGETQYF
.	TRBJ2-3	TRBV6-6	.	TGTGCCAGCAGTTACTCGTCGGGGAGAGATACGCAGTATTTT	CASSYSSGRDTQYF
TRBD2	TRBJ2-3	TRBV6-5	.	TGTGCCAGCAGTTCAGCTAGCGGGGGGGCCAGAGATACGCAGTATTTT	CASSSASGGARDTQYF
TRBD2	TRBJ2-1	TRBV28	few	TGTGCCAGCAGTATTCTAGCGGGGGAGAGGAATGAGCAGTTCTTC	CASSILAGERNEQFF
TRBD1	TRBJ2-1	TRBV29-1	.	TGCAGCGTTGTTTCAGGGGGATGGTCGTTCAATGAGCAGTTCTTC	CSVVSGGWSFNEQFF
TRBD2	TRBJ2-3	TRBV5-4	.	TGTGCCAGCAGCTTGTTAGCGGGGGGCCAAGATACGCAGTATTTT	CASSLLAGGQDTQYF
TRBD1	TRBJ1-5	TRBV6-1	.	TGTGCCAGCAGTGCTCTCCGGGACAGGGAGTTTCCCCAGCATTTT	CASSALRDREFPQHF
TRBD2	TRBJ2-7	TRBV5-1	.	TGCGCCAGCAGCTTGGAGGCTAGCGGCTTACACTCCTACGAGCAGTACTTC	CASSLEASGLHSYEQYF
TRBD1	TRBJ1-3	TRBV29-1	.	TGCAGCGTTGGGGGGACAGGGTCGGCGAAAGGAAACACCATATATTTT	CSVGGTGSAKGNTIYF
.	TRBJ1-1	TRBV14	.	TGTGCCAGCAGCCAAAAAGGTTGGGGGAACACTGAAGCTTTCTTT	CASSQKGWGNTEAFF
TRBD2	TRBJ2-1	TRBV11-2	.	TGTGCCAGCAGCTTAACGGGGGGATCCTACAATGAGCAGTTCTTC	CASSLTGGSYNEQFF
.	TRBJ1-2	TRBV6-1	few	TGTGCCAGCAGTGAGTGGGGGGTCGGCTATGGCTACACCTTC	CASSEWGVGYGYTF
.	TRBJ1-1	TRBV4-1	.	TGCGCCAGCAGCCAAGGAGAGGTGACTGAAGCTTTCTTT	CASSQGEVTEAFF
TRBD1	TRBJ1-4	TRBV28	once	TGTGCCAGCAGTCATCGGACAGGGGGCCGTGATGAAAAACTGTTTTTT	CASSHRTGGRDEKLFF
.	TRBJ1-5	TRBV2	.	TGTGCCAGCAGTGAAGAGTCTCCGGGGCTGGGTCAGCCCCAGCATTTT	CASSEESPGLGQPQHF
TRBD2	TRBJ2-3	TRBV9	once	TGTGCCAGCAGCACTAGCGGTCCCGGGAATACGCAGTATTTT	CASSTSGPGNTQYF
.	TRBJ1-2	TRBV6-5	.	TGTGCCAGCACCCGGGGGGCCAGGGGTGGCTACACCTTC	CASTRGARGGYTF
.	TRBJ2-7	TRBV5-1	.	TGCGCCAGCAGCTACGACAGCTACGAGCAGTACTTC	CASSYDSYEQYF
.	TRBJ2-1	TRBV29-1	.	TGCAGCGTTGAAGATTATCGCGGTTATAACAATGAGCAGTTCTTC	CSVEDYRGYNNEQFF
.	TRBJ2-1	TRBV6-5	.	TGTGCCAGCAGTTATGGTCCGGCCGCCTACAATGAGCAGTTCTTC	CASSYGPAAYNEQFF
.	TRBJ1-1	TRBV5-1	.	TGCGCCAGCAGCCCCAGGGTCCCCCTGGGGAGCACTGAAGCTTTCTTT	CASSPRVPLGSTEAFF
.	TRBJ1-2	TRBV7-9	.	TGTGCCAGCAGCTTAGCCCAGAGTGTGGATGGCTACACCTTC	CASSLAQSVDGYTF
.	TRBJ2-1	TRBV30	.	TGTGCCTGGAGCCCTATCATGGATGAGCAGTTCTTC	CAWSPIMDEQFF
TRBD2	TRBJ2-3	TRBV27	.	TGTGCCAGCAGCGGAATAGCGGGGGTAGATACGCAGTATTTT	CASSGIAGVDTQYF
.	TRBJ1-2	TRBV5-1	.	TGCGCCAGCAGCTTGGAGTTTGGGGTTTATGGCTACACCTTC	CASSLEFGVYGYTF
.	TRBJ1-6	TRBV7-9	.	TGTGCCAGCAGCTCGATAGGCCTCAACTCACCCCTCCACTTT	CASSSIGLNSPLHF
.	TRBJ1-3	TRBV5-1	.	TGCGCCAGCAGCTTGGAGGCCCCCAGCTCTGGAAACACCATATATTTT	CASSLEAPSSGNTIYF